A selection of T cell receptor beta chains follows, all from one sample in a study of blood T cell repertoires in COVID-19. Profiling relied on immunoSEQ multiplex PCR, and the TCRdb table lists in-frame clones only, not all of them. The sample shows fewer than 200,000 clones, 82% of them seen only once. Sequencing input: peripheral blood. All receptors come from a woman in her 70s with acute or convalescent COVID-19. Both conserved end residues are part of each CDR3. D genes are given only for firm matches. Only some rows state a clone size, as once, few, many or a class for expanded clones.

v_call: TRBV20-1; clone_size: few; d_call: TRBD2; j_call: TRBJ2-7; cdr3_aa: CSASTTSGGTYEQYF; cdr3_nt: TGCAGTGCTAGTACAACTAGCGGGGGGACCTACGAGCAGTACTTC
v_call: TRBV18; clone_size: -; d_call: TRBD2; j_call: TRBJ2-2; cdr3_aa: CASSPLPTTSTNTGELFF; cdr3_nt: TGTGCCAGCTCACCGCTGCCGACGACTAGCACGAACACCGGGGAGCTGTTTTTT
v_call: TRBV7-2; clone_size: -; d_call: -; j_call: TRBJ2-5; cdr3_aa: CASSLGQDQETQYF; cdr3_nt: TGTGCCAGCAGCTTAGGGCAGGACCAAGAGACCCAGTACTTC
v_call: TRBV4-2; clone_size: -; d_call: -; j_call: TRBJ1-5; cdr3_aa: CASSQDGLSGRAQHF; cdr3_nt: TGTGCCAGCAGCCAAGATGGGTTGAGTGGCCGGGCCCAGCATTTT
v_call: TRBV5-1; clone_size: -; d_call: -; j_call: TRBJ2-1; cdr3_aa: CASSLDRGERDEQFF; cdr3_nt: TGCGCCAGCAGCTTGGACCGGGGTGAGAGGGATGAGCAGTTCTTC
v_call: TRBV19; clone_size: -; d_call: TRBD1; j_call: TRBJ2-7; cdr3_aa: CASSPWTGSYEQYF; cdr3_nt: TGTGCCAGTAGTCCCTGGACAGGCTCCTACGAGCAGTACTTC
v_call: TRBV19; clone_size: -; d_call: TRBD1; j_call: TRBJ2-5; cdr3_aa: CASSDRDQETQYF; cdr3_nt: TGTGCCAGTAGCGACAGGGACCAAGAGACCCAGTACTTC
v_call: TRBV7-9; clone_size: -; d_call: -; j_call: TRBJ1-1; cdr3_aa: CASSPVIGGNTEAFF; cdr3_nt: TGTGCCAGCAGCCCAGTAATAGGAGGGAACACTGAAGCTTTCTTT
v_call: TRBV19; clone_size: -; d_call: TRBD2; j_call: TRBJ2-1; cdr3_aa: CASIGASGGVRNEQFF; cdr3_nt: TGTGCCAGTATCGGGGCTAGCGGGGGGGTACGGAATGAGCAGTTCTTC
v_call: TRBV28; clone_size: -; d_call: -; j_call: TRBJ2-7; cdr3_aa: CASSPGHVYEQYF; cdr3_nt: TGTGCCAGCAGTCCGGGACATGTCTACGAGCAGTACTTC
v_call: TRBV5-5; clone_size: -; d_call: -; j_call: TRBJ1-1; cdr3_aa: CASSWDTEAFF; cdr3_nt: TGTGCCAGCAGCTGGGACACCGAAGCTTTCTTT
v_call: TRBV7-8; clone_size: -; d_call: TRBD2; j_call: TRBJ2-1; cdr3_aa: CASSPGGTNEQFF; cdr3_nt: TGTGCCAGCAGCCCCGGGGGGACCAATGAGCAGTTCTTC
v_call: TRBV27; clone_size: -; d_call: -; j_call: TRBJ1-2; cdr3_aa: CASSPGGGDYGYTF; cdr3_nt: TGTGCCAGCAGCCCGGGAGGGGGGGACTATGGCTACACCTTC